This is a list of T cell receptor beta chains from one sample in a study of response to subunit inactivated influenza vaccine. TCRdb recomputed calls from the RT-PCR reads with MiXCR, one row per CDR3 protein. The table lists more than 200,000 distinct CDR3 sequences, 12% of them singletons. This specimen consisted of non-naive T cells sorted from PBMCs, obtained around 15 days before vaccination. These receptors all come from a man in his forties or fifties who received an inactivated influenza vaccine. CDR3s include the opening cysteine and the closing phenylalanine or tryptophan. The D gene is left open where the match is weak. Clone size is not always given. Where it is, it says once, few, many or a class for expanded clones.

>TRBV9|TRBJ2-5|TRBD2|few
TGTGCCAGCAGCGTAGGCCGGGGACTAGCGAAGGAGACCCAGTACTTC
CASSVGRGLAKETQYF
>TRBV12-3/TRBV12-4|TRBJ1-1|.|few
TGTGCCAGCAGTTTTGGGGAGGTGAGGGCTTTCTTT
CASSFGEVRAFF
>TRBV20-1|TRBJ2-5|.|many
TGCAGTGCTTCCCGGGCGGACCAAGAGACCCAGTACTTC
CSASRADQETQYF
>TRBV7-8|TRBJ1-1|.|.
TGTGCCAGCAGCCCCATTGATGTCGAGGGTTTCTTT
CASSPIDVEGFF
>TRBV6-2/TRBV6-3|TRBJ2-7|.|.
TGTGCCAGCAGTTACCCGGGACTTTCGTCCTACGAGCAGTACTTC
CASSYPGLSSYEQYF
>TRBV10-3|TRBJ2-7|TRBD1|few
TGTGCCATCAGTGACCCGGGACAGGGGAGCTCCTACGAGCAGTACTTC
CAISDPGQGSSYEQYF
>TRBV7-9|TRBJ2-3|TRBD1|.
TGTGCCAGCAGCAAGGACAGGGGCACAGATACGCAGTATTTT
CASSKDRGTDTQYF
>TRBV6-2/TRBV6-3|TRBJ2-2|TRBD1|.
TGTGCCAGCAATCAACAGGGGAGCGGGGAGCTGTTTTTT
CASNQQGSGELFF
>TRBV11-2|TRBJ1-6|TRBD1|many
TGTGCCAGCAGCTTATCAGGGACAGGGGTTAATTCACCCCTCCACTTT
CASSLSGTGVNSPLHF
>TRBV11-1|TRBJ2-1|TRBD2|many
TGTGCCAGCAGCGTCGCTAGCGGGAGGGCTGACAATGAGCAGTTCTTC
CASSVASGRADNEQFF
>TRBV11-1|TRBJ1-1|.|.
TGTGCCAGCAGCCGACAAGCAAGCACTGAAGCTTTCTTT
CASSRQASTEAFF
>TRBV7-2|TRBJ1-2|.|few
TGTGCCAGCAGCTTTGGCCGACAGGTCTATGGCTACACCTTC
CASSFGRQVYGYTF
>TRBV2|TRBJ2-3|TRBD2|.
TGTGCCAGCAGGGGACTAGCGGGAGGGTCTACGCAGTATTTT
CASRGLAGGSTQYF
>TRBV18|TRBJ1-2|TRBD1|.
TGTGCCAGCTCACTACAGGGGGAGATGAGCTACACCTTC
CASSLQGEMSYTF
>TRBV20-1|TRBJ1-4|.|few
TGCAGTGCTAGCGACGGAGGGGCAGATGAAAAACTGTTTTTT
CSASDGGADEKLFF
>TRBV7-7|TRBJ2-6|TRBD1|.
TGTGCTAGCAGCGCGGGACAGGGGGCGCGTGGGGCCAACGTCCTGACTTTC
CASSAGQGARGANVLTF
>TRBV20-1|TRBJ2-3|.|.
TGCAGTGCTAGAGATCGGGTCTTATCCACAGATACGCAGTATTTT
CSARDRVLSTDTQYF
>TRBV29-1|TRBJ2-2|TRBD1|medium-sized
TGCAGCGTTGTCCCGGACAGGGGGCTTATCGGGGAGCTGTTTTTT
CSVVPDRGLIGELFF
>TRBV5-1|TRBJ2-1|.|.
TGCGCCAGCAGCTTAAGGGGGGGCCATGAGCAGTTCTTC
CASSLRGGHEQFF
>TRBV24-1|TRBJ2-1|.|.
TGTGCCACCAGTGATCCAGTTGGGGGTAAGAACAATGAGCAGTTCTTC
CATSDPVGGKNNEQFF
>TRBV7-2|TRBJ1-5|.|.
TGTGCCAGCAGCTTAGACGTCCGGAGGGGACAGCCCCAGCATTTT
CASSLDVRRGQPQHF
>TRBV28|TRBJ1-4|TRBD1|.
TGTGCCAGCAGGGACAGGGAAGTTGAAAAACTGTTTTTT
CASRDREVEKLFF
>TRBV27|TRBJ2-7|.|many
TGTGCCAGCAGTTTAACCGGGACGCGTCCCTACGAGCAGTACTTC
CASSLTGTRPYEQYF
>TRBV20-1|TRBJ2-3|TRBD2|.
TGCAGTGACACCGGGACTAGCAATGCAGATACGCAGTATTTT
CSDTGTSNADTQYF